The present T cell receptor (beta chain) was sequenced within a study of T cell repertoires in cytomegalovirus infection. The CDR3 consists of 15 residues. Germline assignment: CDR1 SGHVS and CDR2 FNYEAQ. Trimming took 2 bases from V and 1 from J; bases not matched to a gene: 3. TCRdb re-derived calls from the reads in MiXCR, one entry per CDR3 protein. Of about 770,000 distinct CDR3 sequences listed, almost 30% are singletons. This clonotype was seen at least ten times. The antigen remains undetermined. Study observations and caveats: The ex vivo response was dominated by HLA-C-restricted CMV-specific TCR beta clonotypes.

The clonotype originates from a human donor in good health (CMV status not recorded). Some clones in this sample may be carry-over from other donors' samples. Specimen: cultured CD8+ T cells from PBMCs, collected from culture after CMV antigen stimulation. The chain recombines TRBV7-6 with TRBJ2-3, with 7 bases aligning to TRBD1. CDR3: CASSLTGDRTDTQYF. The CDR3 DNA follows: TGTGCCAGCAGCTTAACAGGGGATCGCACAGATACGCAGTATTTT.